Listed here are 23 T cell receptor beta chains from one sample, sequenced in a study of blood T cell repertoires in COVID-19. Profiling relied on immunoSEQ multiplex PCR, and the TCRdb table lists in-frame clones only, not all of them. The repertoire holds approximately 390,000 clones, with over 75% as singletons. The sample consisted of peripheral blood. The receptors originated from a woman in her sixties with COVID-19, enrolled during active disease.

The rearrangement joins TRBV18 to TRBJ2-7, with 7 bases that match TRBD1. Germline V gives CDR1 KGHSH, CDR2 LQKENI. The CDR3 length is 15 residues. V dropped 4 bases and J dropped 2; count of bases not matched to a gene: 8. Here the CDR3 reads CASSLTGTVTYEQYF. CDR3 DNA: TGTGCCAGCTCACTAACCGGGACAGTCACCTACGAGCAGTACTTC.

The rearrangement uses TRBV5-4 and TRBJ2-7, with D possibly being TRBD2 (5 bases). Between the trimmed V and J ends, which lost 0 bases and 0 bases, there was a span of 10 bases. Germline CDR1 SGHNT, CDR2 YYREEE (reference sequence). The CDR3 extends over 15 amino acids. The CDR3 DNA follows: TGTGCCAGCAGCTTGGATTGGAGCGGCTCCTACGAGCAGTACTTC. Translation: CASSLDWSGSYEQYF.

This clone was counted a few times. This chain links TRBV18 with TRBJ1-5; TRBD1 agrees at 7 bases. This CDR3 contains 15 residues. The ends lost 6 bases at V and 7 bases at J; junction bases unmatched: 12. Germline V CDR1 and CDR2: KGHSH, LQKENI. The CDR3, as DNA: TGTGCCAGCTCCAGGGGACAGCAGGGTGCCCAGCCCCAGCATTTT. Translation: CASSRGQQGAQPQHF.

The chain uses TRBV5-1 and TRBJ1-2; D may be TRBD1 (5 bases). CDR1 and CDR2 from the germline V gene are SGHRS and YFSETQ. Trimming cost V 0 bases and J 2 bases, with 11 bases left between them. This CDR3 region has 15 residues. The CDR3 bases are TGCGCCAGCAGCTTGGTTGGAGGGGCGAACTATGGCTACACCTTC. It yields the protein CASSLVGGANYGYTF.

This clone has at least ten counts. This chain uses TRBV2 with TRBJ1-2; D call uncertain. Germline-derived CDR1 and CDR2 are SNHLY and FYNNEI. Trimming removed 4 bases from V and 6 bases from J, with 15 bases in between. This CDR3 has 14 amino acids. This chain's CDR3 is CASSGPSGFDGYTF. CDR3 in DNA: TGTGCCAGCAGTGGTCCCTCGGGGTTCGATGGCTACACCTTC.

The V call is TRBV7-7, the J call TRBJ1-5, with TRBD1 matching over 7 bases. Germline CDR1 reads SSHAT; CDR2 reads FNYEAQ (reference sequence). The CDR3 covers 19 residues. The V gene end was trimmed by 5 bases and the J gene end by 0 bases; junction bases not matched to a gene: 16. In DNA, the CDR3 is TGTGCCAGCAGCCGGGGGAGTGGGGACAGCCACTGTAGCAATCAGCCCCAGCATTTT. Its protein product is CASSRGSGDSHCSNQPQHF.

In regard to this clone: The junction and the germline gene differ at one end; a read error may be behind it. The DNA for the CDR3 is TGTGCCAGCAATTACGGGGGGGGCGCAGGAAACACCATATATTTT. Translating it yields CASNYGGGAGNTIYF. V gene TRBV6-6 combines with J gene TRBJ1-3; maybe TRBD1 (6 bases). The CDR3 has 15 amino acids. In germline, CDR1 is MNHNY, CDR2 SVGAGI (reference sequence).

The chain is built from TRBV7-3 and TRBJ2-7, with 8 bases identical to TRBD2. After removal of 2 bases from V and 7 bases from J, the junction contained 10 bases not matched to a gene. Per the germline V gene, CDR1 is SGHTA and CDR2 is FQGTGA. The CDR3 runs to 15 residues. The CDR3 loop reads CASSLEAGVPGEQYF. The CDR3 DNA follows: TGTGCCAGCAGCTTAGAAGCGGGGGTCCCGGGAGAGCAGTACTTC.

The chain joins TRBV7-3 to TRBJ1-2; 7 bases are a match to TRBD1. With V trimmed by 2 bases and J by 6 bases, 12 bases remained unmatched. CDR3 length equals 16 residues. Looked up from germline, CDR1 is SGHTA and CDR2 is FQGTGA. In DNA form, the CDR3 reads TGTGCCAGCAGCTTACTCCCGTTAGGGACAGAGGATGGCTACACCTTC. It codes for CASSLLPLGTEDGYTF.

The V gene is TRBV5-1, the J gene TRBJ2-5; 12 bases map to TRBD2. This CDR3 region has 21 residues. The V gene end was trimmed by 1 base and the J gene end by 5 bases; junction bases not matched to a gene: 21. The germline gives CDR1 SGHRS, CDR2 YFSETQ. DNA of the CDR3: TGCGCCAGCAGCTTGAGGACAGGGCCCTGGACTAGCGGGGTGTCCAGTGAGACCCAGTACTTC. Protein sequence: CASSLRTGPWTSGVSSETQYF.

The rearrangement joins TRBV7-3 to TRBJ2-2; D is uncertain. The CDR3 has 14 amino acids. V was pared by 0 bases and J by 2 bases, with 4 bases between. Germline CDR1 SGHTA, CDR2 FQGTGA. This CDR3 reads CASSLTRNTGELFF. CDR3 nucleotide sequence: TGTGCCAGCAGCTTAACGAGAAACACCGGGGAGCTGTTTTTT. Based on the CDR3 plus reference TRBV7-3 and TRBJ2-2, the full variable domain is GAGVSQTPSNKVTEKGKYVELRCDPISGHTALYWYRQSLGQGPEFLIYFQGTGAADDSGLPNDRFFAVRPEGSVSTLKIQRTERGDSAVYLCASSLTRNTGELFFGEGSRLTVL.

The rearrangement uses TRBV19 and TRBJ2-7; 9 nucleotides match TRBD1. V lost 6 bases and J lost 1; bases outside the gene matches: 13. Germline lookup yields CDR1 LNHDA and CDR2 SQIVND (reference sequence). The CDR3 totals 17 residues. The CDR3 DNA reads TGTGCCAGTAGCTCCGTCTCCGACAGGGGGAATTCCTACGAGCAGTACTTC. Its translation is CASSSVSDRGNSYEQYF.

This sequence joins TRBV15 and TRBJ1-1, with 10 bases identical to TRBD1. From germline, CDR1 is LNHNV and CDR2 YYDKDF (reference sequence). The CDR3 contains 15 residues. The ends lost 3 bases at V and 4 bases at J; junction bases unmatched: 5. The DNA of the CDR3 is TGTGCCACCAGCAGGACAGGGGGCTGGGGCACTGAAGCTTTCTTT. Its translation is CATSRTGGWGTEAFF.

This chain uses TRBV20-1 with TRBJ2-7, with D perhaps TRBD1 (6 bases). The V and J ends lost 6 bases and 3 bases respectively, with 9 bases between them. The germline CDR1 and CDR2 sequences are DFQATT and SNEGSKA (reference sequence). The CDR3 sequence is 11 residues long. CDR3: CSAGDNYEQYF. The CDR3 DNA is TGCAGTGCGGGGGACAACTACGAGCAGTACTTC.

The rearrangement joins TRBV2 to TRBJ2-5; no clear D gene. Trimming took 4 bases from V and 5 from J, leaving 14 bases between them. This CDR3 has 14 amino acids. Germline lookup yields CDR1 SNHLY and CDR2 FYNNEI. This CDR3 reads CASSVPGVGETQYF. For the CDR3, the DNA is TGTGCCAGCAGTGTCCCGGGTGTGGGTGAGACCCAGTACTTC.

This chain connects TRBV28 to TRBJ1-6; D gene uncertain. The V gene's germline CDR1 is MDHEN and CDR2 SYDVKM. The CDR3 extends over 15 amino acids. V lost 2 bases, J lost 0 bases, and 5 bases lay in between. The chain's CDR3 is CASSLISSYNSPLHF. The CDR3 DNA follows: TGTGCCAGCAGTTTAATTAGCTCCTATAATTCACCCCTCCACTTT.

The CDR3 DNA reads as TGTGCCACCAGCCCTCTGGCCCCTTTTCTTGTCTCTGGAAACACCATATATTTT. Translated: CATSPLAPFLVSGNTIYF. V is TRBV15 and J is TRBJ1-3; D remains ambiguous. Looked up from germline, CDR1 is LNHNV and CDR2 is YYDKDF (reference sequence). V was trimmed by 5 bases and J by 0 bases, leaving 20 bases between them. The CDR3 has 18 amino acids.

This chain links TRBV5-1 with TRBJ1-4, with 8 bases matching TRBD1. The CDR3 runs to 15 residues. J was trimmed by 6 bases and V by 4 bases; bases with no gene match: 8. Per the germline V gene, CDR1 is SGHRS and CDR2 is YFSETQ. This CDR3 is CASSPRTGPDEKLFF. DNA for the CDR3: TGCGCCAGCAGCCCCCGGACAGGGCCTGATGAAAAACTGTTTTTT.

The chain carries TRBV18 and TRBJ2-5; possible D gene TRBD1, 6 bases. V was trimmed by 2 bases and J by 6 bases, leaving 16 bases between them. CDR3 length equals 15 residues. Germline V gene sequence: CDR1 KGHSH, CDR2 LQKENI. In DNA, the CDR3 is TGTGCCAGCTCACCATTATCTGGGGGCGTAAAGACCCAGTACTTC. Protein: CASSPLSGGVKTQYF. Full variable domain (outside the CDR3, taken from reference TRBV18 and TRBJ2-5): NAGVMQNPRHLVRRRGQEARLRCSPMKGHSHVYWYRQLPEEGLKFMVYLQKENIIDESGMPKERFSAEFPKEGPSILRIQQVVRGDSAAYFCASSPLSGGVKTQYFGPGTRLLVL.

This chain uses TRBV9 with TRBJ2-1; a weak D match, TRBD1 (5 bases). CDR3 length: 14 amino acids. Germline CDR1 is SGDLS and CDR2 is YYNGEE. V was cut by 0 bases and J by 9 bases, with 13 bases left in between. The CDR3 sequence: CASSVGVRQGEQFF. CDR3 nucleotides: TGTGCCAGCAGCGTAGGAGTCAGGCAGGGTGAGCAGTTCTTC. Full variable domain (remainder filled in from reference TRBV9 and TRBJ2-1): DSGVTQTPKHLITATGQRVTLRCSPRSGDLSVYWYQQSLDQGLQFLIQYYNGEERAKGNILERFSAQQFPDLHSELNLSSLELGDSALYFCASSVGVRQGEQFFGPGTRLTVL.

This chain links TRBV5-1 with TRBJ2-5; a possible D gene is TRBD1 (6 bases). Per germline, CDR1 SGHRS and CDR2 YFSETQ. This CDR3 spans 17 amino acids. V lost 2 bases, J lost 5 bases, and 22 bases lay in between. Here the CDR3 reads CASSLDPPGHALETQYF. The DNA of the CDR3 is TGCGCCAGCAGCTTAGACCCACCGGGACACGCACTTGAGACCCAGTACTTC.

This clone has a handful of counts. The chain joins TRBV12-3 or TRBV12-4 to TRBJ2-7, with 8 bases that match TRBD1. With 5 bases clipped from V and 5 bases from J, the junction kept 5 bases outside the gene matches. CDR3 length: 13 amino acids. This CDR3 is CASSQQGVNEQYF. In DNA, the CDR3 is TGTGCCAGCAGTCAACAGGGGGTTAACGAGCAGTACTTC.

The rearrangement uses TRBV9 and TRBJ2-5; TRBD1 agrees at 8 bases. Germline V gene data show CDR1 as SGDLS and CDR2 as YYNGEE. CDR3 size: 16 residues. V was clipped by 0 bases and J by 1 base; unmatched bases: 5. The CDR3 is CASSVGRGTGQETQYF. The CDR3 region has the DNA TGTGCCAGCAGCGTAGGGAGGGGGACAGGCCAAGAGACCCAGTACTTC.